The 19 T cell receptor beta chains listed next were all sequenced from one sample in a study of CD8 T cells in Susac syndrome. The RNA input was 0.5 to 1 ug, and it was reverse transcribed with random hexamers. TCRdb reprocessed the immunoSEQ multiplex PCR reads via MiXCR and lists one record per CDR3 protein. The data show around 300,000 distinct CDR3 sequences, with almost 85% seen just once and around 0.22% held by the top ten. The specimen sequenced was CD8+ T cells from PBMCs. The receptor source for this set is a human donor with multiple sclerosis.

This chain links TRBV20-1 with TRBJ1-2, with D uncertain. V lost 6 bases and J 4 bases, leaving 18 bases between the germline ends. The CDR3 has 14 residues. The germline V gene encodes CDR1 DFQATT and CDR2 SNEGSKA (reference sequence). The CDR3 reads CSAEDASLFYGYTF. CDR3 in DNA: TGCAGTGCGGAGGATGCCAGTCTGTTCTATGGCTACACCTTC.

This sequence joins TRBV5-1 and TRBJ1-1; D call uncertain. This CDR3 comprises 13 residues. Germline-derived CDR1 and CDR2 are SGHRS and YFSETQ. Trimming removed 1 base from V and 6 bases from J, with 10 bases in between. The CDR3 region has the DNA TGCGCCAGCAGCTTGAGGACCTCCTCTGAAGCTTTCTTT. Translated: CASSLRTSSEAFF.

The CDR3 DNA is TGTGCCAGCAGTTTCGCCCTGGGGGGCGGAGCCACAGATACGCAGTATTTT. This encodes CASSFALGGGATDTQYF. This chain links TRBV11-2 with TRBJ2-3, with D possibly called TRBD1 or TRBD2 (6 bases each). V was shortened by 6 bases and J by 2 bases, with 21 bases between the two germline ends. The germline CDR1 and CDR2 sequences are SGHAT and FQNNGV. The CDR3 has 17 amino acids.

This clonotype has a single count. The chain is built from TRBV19 and TRBJ1-5, with D uncertain. The germline V gene encodes CDR1 LNHDA and CDR2 SQIVND (reference sequence). This CDR3 contains 15 residues. V was cut by 2 bases and J by 0 bases, with 8 bases left in between. The DNA for the CDR3 is TGTGCCAGTAGTATACTGGGGAATAGCAATCAGCCCCAGCATTTT. Translating gives CASSILGNSNQPQHF.

This chain uses TRBV9 with TRBJ2-5, with D maybe TRBD2 (7 bases). CDR1 is SGDLS, CDR2 YYNGEE, per germline. The V end lost 3 bases, the J end lost 4 bases, and 19 bases lay between the germline ends. This CDR3 is 16 amino acids long. The chain's CDR3 is CASSGNPGGAVETQYF. CDR3 nucleotide sequence: TGTGCCAGCAGCGGCAACCCGGGGGGCGCGGTAGAGACCCAGTACTTC.

V and J are TRBV21-1 and TRBJ1-4. TRBV21-1 is flagged as a pseudogene. The CDR3 extends over 14 amino acids. The CDR3 nucleotides are TGTGCCAGCAGCAAAGCGGCGGAGAATGAAAAACTGTTTTTT. This translates into CASSKAAENEKLFF.

This clonotype showed up just a few times. The genes are TRBV6-2 or TRBV6-3 and TRBJ2-6; the match to TRBD1 covers 7 bases. CDR1 is MNHEY and CDR2 is SVGEGT in the germline V gene. J gave up 1 base and V 6 bases, and 3 bases lay outside the gene matches. CDR3 length: 15 residues. The CDR3 bases are TGTGCCAGCAGCTTACAGGGGTCTGGGGCCAACGTCCTGACTTTC. Its translation: CASSLQGSGANVLTF.

V is TRBV10-2 and J is TRBJ2-4, with a weak D call TRBD2 (6 bases). Trimming pared 0 bases from V and 7 bases from J, leaving 10 bases between. The CDR3 is 14 residues long. Germline V lookup: CDR1 WSHSY, CDR2 SAAADI. CDR3 sequence (DNA): TGCGCCAGCAGTGAGTCAGGGAGGCACAACATTCAGTACTTC. It yields the protein CASSESGRHNIQYF.

The chain employs TRBV7-9 and TRBJ2-7; no firm D call. The CDR3 totals 17 residues. The germline V gene encodes CDR1 SEHNR and CDR2 FQNEAQ (reference sequence). Trimming left V 5 bases short and J 0 bases short, with 20 bases between. The CDR3 spells CASSPLPSETSSYEQYF. Written as DNA, the CDR3 is TGTGCCAGCAGCCCGTTACCGAGTGAGACAAGCTCCTACGAGCAGTACTTC.

The chain couples TRBV20-1 to TRBJ2-7, with 14 bases fitting TRBD2. Germline V gene lookup returns CDR1 DFQATT and CDR2 SNEGSKA (reference sequence). Trimming removed 6 bases from V and 5 bases from J; junction bases left unmatched: 9. The CDR3 has 15 amino acids. The CDR3, as DNA: TGCAGTGCGGCGGGACTAGCGGGAGAAGGCGACGAGCAGTACTTC. Protein sequence: CSAAGLAGEGDEQYF.

This chain connects TRBV28 to TRBJ2-2; 7 bases are a match to TRBD1. This CDR3 is 15 amino acids long. The trim removed 4 bases at V and 5 bases at J, leaving 7 bases unmatched. Germline V gives CDR1 MDHEN, CDR2 SYDVKM. CDR3 coding DNA: TGTGCCAGCAGTTCCCCCGACAGGGTAACCGGGGAGCTGTTTTTT. This encodes CASSSPDRVTGELFF. The full variable domain, in which reference TRBV28 and TRBJ2-2 provide the parts outside the CDR3, is DVKVTQSSRYLVKRTGEKVFLECVQDMDHENMFWYRQDPGLGLRLIYFSYDVKMKEKGDIPEGYSVSREKKERFSLILESASTNQTSMYLCASSSPDRVTGELFFGEGSRLTVL.

V and J are TRBV27 and TRBJ2-2, with D unresolved. CDR1 and CDR2 (germline): MNHEY, SMNVEV (reference sequence). The CDR3 runs 15 residues. The V end lost 0 bases, the J end lost 3 bases, and 8 bases lay between the germline ends. CDR3 sequence reads: CASSLSYPYTGELFF. Here the CDR3 DNA reads TGTGCCAGCAGTTTATCGTACCCATACACCGGGGAGCTGTTTTTT.

The chain carries TRBV7-4 and TRBJ2-1; 8 bases agree with TRBD2. This CDR3 is built from 15 residues. Per germline, CDR1 SGHVT and CDR2 SQSDAQ. The trim removed 5 bases at V and 4 bases at J, leaving 7 bases unmatched. The chain's CDR3 is CASSPPGLGYNEQFF. In DNA form, the CDR3 reads TGTGCCAGCAGCCCTCCGGGACTAGGGTACAATGAGCAGTTCTTC.

The chain recombines TRBV6-5 with TRBJ2-3; TRBD2 matches 7 bases. The CDR3 length is 17 residues. The germline V gene has CDR1 MNHEY and CDR2 SVGAGI. V trimming: 0 bases; J trimming: 4 bases; junction bases outside the gene matches: 10. The chain's CDR3 is CASSYSLRGGSADTQYF. In nucleotides, the CDR3 is TGTGCCAGCAGTTACTCCCTTCGGGGAGGGAGTGCAGATACGCAGTATTTT.

This clonotype was seen only once. This sequence joins TRBV7-6 and TRBJ2-7; D is undetermined. Germline-derived CDR1 and CDR2 are SGHVS and FNYEAQ. The CDR3 is 14 amino acids. V was clipped by 4 bases and J by 3 bases, with 13 bases between them. CDR3 region: CASSSENRSYEQYF. The CDR3 region has the DNA TGTGCCAGCAGCTCAGAGAACAGAAGCTACGAGCAGTACTTC.

The chain employs TRBV2 and TRBJ2-2; TRBD1 matches 8 bases. The CDR3 length is 14 residues. Germline V gene sequence: CDR1 SNHLY, CDR2 FYNNEI. After removal of 8 bases from V and 9 bases from J, the junction contained 11 bases not matched to a gene. Here the CDR3 reads CASCSWAGGRELFF. The CDR3 nucleotides read TGTGCCAGCTGTTCTTGGGCAGGGGGCAGGGAGCTGTTTTTT.

V usage is TRBV19 and J usage is TRBJ1-5, with D unresolved. Trimming left V 3 bases short and J 3 bases short, with 9 bases between. The CDR3 totals 14 residues. CDR1 is LNHDA, CDR2 SQIVND, per germline (reference sequence). The CDR3 DNA reads TGTGCCAGTAGTATGGCTCTTCCCAATCAGCCCCAGCATTTT. Translated, it gives CASSMALPNQPQHF. Looking up the rest from reference TRBV19 and TRBJ1-5 gives the full variable domain: DGGITQSPKYLFRKEGQNVTLSCEQNLNHDAMYWYRQDPGQGLRLIYYSQIVNDFQKGDIAEGYSVSREKKESFPLTVTSAQKNPTAFYLCASSMALPNQPQHFGDGTRLSIL.

V usage is TRBV20-1 and J usage is TRBJ2-1; D not certain. Germline V CDR1 and CDR2: DFQATT, SNEGSKA (reference sequence). Trimming cost V 6 bases and J 2 bases, with 11 bases left between them. There are 13 residues in the CDR3. The CDR3 protein is CSAPVATYNEQFF. CDR3 DNA sequence: TGCAGTGCCCCCGTGGCTACCTACAATGAGCAGTTCTTC.

The V gene is TRBV2, the J gene TRBJ1-1, with D hard to call. CDR3 length: 13 residues. V lost 6 bases, J lost 4 bases, and 12 bases lay in between. Looked up from germline, CDR1 is SNHLY and CDR2 is FYNNEI. CDR3 sequence: CASRGSSGTEAFF. DNA of the CDR3: TGTGCCAGCAGGGGGTCCAGCGGCACTGAAGCTTTCTTT.